Described below is a single TCR beta chain sequence and its context. As yet, its antigen is unknown. These data come from a study of T cells in localized non-small cell lung cancer. Assay: immunoSEQ multiplex PCR; the TCRdb copy retains only in-frame clones and omits some. Among more than 2,500 clones, approximately 23% were seen once, and the ten largest hold approximately 12%. The CDR3 totals 15 residues. Germline CDR1 and CDR2: LGHNT and FRNRAP. General study points: Appearance in adjacent lung was seen for a median approximately 58 of the top 100 tumor clones. Maximal T cell clonality occurred in uninvolved adjacent lung, with tumor ranking below it. Patients showing higher blood T cell density tended to see longer overall survival. Sequencing, confined to only one tumor region, leaves heterogeneity possible.

This receptor was obtained from a man aged 35 to 70 with stage I squamous cell lung carcinoma. The chain links TRBV12-5 to TRBJ1-2; the match to TRBD1 covers 7 bases. This material consisted of lung tumor tissue, taken before any cancer treatment. Written as DNA, the CDR3 is TGTGCCAGCACCGCCGGACAGGACACTAACTATGGCTACACCTTC. Its translation: CASTAGQDTNYGYTF.